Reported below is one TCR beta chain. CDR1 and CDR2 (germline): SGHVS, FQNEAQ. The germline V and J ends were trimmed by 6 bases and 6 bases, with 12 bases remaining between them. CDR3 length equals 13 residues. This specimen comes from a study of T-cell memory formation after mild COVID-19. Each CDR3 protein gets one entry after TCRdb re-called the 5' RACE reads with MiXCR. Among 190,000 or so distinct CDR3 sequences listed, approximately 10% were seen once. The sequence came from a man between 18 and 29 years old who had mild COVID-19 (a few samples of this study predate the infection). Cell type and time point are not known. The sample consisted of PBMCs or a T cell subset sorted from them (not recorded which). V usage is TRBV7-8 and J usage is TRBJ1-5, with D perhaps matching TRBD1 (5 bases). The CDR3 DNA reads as TGTGCCAGCAGACCGACAGCGGGTCAGCCCCAGCATTTT. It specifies CASRPTAGQPQHF.